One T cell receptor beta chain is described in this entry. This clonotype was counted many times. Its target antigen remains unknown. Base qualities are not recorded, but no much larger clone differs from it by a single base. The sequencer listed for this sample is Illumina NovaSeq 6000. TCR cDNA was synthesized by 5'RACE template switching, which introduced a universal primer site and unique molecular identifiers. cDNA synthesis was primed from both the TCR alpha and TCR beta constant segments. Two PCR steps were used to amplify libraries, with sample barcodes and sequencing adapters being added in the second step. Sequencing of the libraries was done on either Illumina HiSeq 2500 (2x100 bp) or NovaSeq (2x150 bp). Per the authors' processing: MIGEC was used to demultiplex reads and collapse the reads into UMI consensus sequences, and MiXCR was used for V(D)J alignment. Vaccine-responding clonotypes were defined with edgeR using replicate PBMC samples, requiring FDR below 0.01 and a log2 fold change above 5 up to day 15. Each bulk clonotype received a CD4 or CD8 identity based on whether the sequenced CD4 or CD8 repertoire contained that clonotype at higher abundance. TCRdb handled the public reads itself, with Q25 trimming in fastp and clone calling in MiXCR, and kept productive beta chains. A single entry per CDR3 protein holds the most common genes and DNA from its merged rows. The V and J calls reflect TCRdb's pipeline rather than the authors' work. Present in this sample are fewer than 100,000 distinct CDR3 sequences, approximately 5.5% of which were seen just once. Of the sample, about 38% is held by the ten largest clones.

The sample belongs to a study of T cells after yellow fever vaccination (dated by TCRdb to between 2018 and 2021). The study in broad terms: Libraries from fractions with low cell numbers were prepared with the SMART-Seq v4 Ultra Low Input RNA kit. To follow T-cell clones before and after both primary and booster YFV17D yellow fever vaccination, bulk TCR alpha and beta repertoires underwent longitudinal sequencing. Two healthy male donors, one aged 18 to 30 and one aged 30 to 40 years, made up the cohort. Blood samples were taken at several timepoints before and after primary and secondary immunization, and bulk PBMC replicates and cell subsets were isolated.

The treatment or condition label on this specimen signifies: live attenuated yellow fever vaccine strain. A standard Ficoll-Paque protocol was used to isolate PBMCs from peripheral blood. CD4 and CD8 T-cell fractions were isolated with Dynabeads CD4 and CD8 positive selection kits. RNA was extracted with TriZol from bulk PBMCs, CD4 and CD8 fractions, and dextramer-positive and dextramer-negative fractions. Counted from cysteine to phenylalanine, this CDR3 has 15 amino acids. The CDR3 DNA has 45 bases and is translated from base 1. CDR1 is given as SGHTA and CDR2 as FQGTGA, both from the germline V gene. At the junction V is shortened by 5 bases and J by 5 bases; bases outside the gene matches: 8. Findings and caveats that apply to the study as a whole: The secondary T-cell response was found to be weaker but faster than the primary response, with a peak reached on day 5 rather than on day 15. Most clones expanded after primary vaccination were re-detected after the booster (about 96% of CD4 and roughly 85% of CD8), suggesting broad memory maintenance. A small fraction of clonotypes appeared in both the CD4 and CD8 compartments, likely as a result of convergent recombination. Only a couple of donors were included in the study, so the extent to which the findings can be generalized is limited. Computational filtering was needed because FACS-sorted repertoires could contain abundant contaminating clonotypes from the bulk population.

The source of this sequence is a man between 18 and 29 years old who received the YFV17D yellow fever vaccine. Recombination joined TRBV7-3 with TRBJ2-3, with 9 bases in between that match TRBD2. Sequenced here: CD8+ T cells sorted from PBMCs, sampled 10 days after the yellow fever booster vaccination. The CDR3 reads CASSAGGGAIDTQYF. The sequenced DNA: TGTGCCAGCAGCGCCGGCGGGGGGGCCATAGATACGCAGTATTTT. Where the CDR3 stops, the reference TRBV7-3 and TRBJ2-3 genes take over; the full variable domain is GAGVSQTPSNKVTEKGKYVELRCDPISGHTALYWYRQSLGQGPEFLIYFQGTGAADDSGLPNDRFFAVRPEGSVSTLKIQRTERGDSAVYLCASSAGGGAIDTQYFGPGTRLTVL.